Shown below are 32 T cell receptor beta chains from a single sample sequenced in a study of shared clonotypes between healthy human individuals. The method was immunoSEQ multiplex PCR; TCRdb's version includes in-frame clones alone and lacks a portion of them. The data show some 550,000 clones, with approximately 97% seen just once and roughly 0.055% held by the top ten. The specimen sequenced was naive CD4+ T cells sorted from blood. Subset noted: CD45RA+ positively selected. All receptors derive from a woman aged 25 to 39 in good health.

The CDR3 bases are TGTGCCAGCAGTTTATATAGGAACTACGAGCAGTACTTC. The encoded protein is CASSLYRNYEQYF. The V gene is TRBV27, the J gene TRBJ2-7; D remains ambiguous. This CDR3 is built from 13 residues. V lost 1 base to trimming and J lost 3 bases, with 7 bases between them. CDR1 and CDR2 (germline): MNHEY, SMNVEV (reference sequence).

The count of this clone is one. The CDR3 nucleotides read TGTGCCAGCTCCCGGCGACAGGGAGGTAACTTTGGAAACACCATATATTTT. As protein: CASSRRQGGNFGNTIYF. The V and J genes are TRBV18 and TRBJ1-3, with 7 bases identical to TRBD1. The CDR3 extends over 17 amino acids. V trimming: 6 bases; J trimming: 3 bases; junction bases outside the gene matches: 14. CDR1 is KGHSH and CDR2 is LQKENI in the germline V gene.

The gene calls are TRBV5-1 and TRBJ1-5; a weak D match, TRBD1 (6 bases). The germline gives CDR1 SGHRS, CDR2 YFSETQ. The V end was cut by 7 bases, the J end by 1 base, with 12 bases between. The CDR3 is 14 residues long. This chain's CDR3 is CASAPGESNQPQHF. The CDR3 DNA sequence: TGCGCCAGCGCCCCAGGGGAAAGCAATCAGCCCCAGCATTTT. Full variable domain (outside the CDR3, taken from reference TRBV5-1 and TRBJ1-5): KAGVTQTPRYLIKTRGQQVTLSCSPISGHRSVSWYQQTPGQGLQFLFEYFSETQRNKGNFPGRFSGRQFSNSRSEMNVSTLELGDSALYLCASAPGESNQPQHFGDGTRLSIL.

The rearrangement uses TRBV20-1 and TRBJ1-2, with 8 bases that match TRBD1. Germline loops: CDR1 DFQATT, CDR2 SNEGSKA (reference sequence). CDR3 length equals 11 residues. V lost 7 bases, J lost 8 bases, and 6 bases stayed unmatched. CDR3 residues: CSGQGRVGYTF. The CDR3 DNA is TGCAGTGGACAGGGGAGGGTCGGCTACACCTTC.

CDR3 amino acids: CASSFQGGTEAFF. DNA of the CDR3: TGTGCCAGCAGCTTTCAGGGCGGTACTGAAGCTTTCTTT. The chain has TRBV5-6 and TRBJ1-1; possible D gene TRBD1, 5 bases. The CDR3 totals 13 residues. V dropped 2 bases and J dropped 5 bases, with 10 bases sitting between them. Germline assignment: CDR1 SGHDT and CDR2 YYEEEE.

The V gene is TRBV28, the J gene TRBJ1-2; D is possibly TRBD1 (6 bases). The CDR3 spans 16 residues. V lost 7 bases to trimming and J lost 2 bases, with 20 bases between them. Germline values: CDR1 MDHEN, CDR2 SYDVKM. The CDR3 spells CASIPRGGKSNYGYTF. The CDR3, as DNA: TGTGCCAGCATCCCCCGGGGGGGCAAAAGCAACTATGGCTACACCTTC.

The chain is built from TRBV28 and TRBJ2-5, with D possibly being TRBD1 or TRBD2 (5 bases each). From germline, CDR1 is MDHEN and CDR2 SYDVKM. Trimming removed 6 bases from V and 4 bases from J, with 15 bases in between. The CDR3 length is 14 residues. The CDR3 loop is CASSPPRGRETQYF. CDR3 sequence (DNA): TGTGCCAGCAGCCCCCCCCGGGGCCGAGAGACCCAGTACTTC. The full variable domain, completed using reference TRBV28 and TRBJ2-5, is DVKVTQSSRYLVKRTGEKVFLECVQDMDHENMFWYRQDPGLGLRLIYFSYDVKMKEKGDIPEGYSVSREKKERFSLILESASTNQTSMYLCASSPPRGRETQYFGPGTRLLVL.

The chain joins TRBV5-1 to TRBJ2-3, with 11 bases matching TRBD2. Germline-derived CDR1 and CDR2 are SGHRS and YFSETQ. This CDR3 comprises 15 residues. With V trimmed by 4 bases and J by 5 bases, 6 bases remained unmatched. CDR3 residues: CASSPTSGIVDTQYF. The CDR3 DNA reads TGCGCCAGCAGCCCGACTAGCGGGATCGTAGATACGCAGTATTTT.

The CDR3 sequence: CASRLALGQGEGQPQHF. For the CDR3, the DNA is TGTGCAAGTCGCTTAGCGCTGGGACAGGGGGAAGGGCAGCCCCAGCATTTT. The chain is built from TRBV12-2 and TRBJ1-5; whether TRBD1, the table's D call, matches the DNA was not checked. TRBV12-2 is a listed pseudogene. This CDR3 region has 17 residues.

The chain is built from TRBV5-5 and TRBJ2-1; 7 nucleotides align to TRBD2. CDR3 length equals 14 residues. Losses at the gene ends were 3 bases for V and 4 bases for J; bases not matched to a gene: 4. Germline V gene sequence: CDR1 SGHKS, CDR2 YYEKEE (reference sequence). The CDR3 DNA sequence: TGTGCCAGCAGCTCATATAGCGGGTACAATGAGCAGTTCTTC. Translating it yields CASSSYSGYNEQFF. Supplemented by reference TRBV5-5 and TRBJ2-1, the full variable domain reads DAGVTQSPTHLIKTRGQQVTLRCSPISGHKSVSWYQQVLGQGPQFIFQYYEKEERGRGNFPDRFSARQFPNYSSELNVNALLLGDSALYLCASSSYSGYNEQFFGPGTRLTVL.

The rearrangement uses TRBV28 and TRBJ1-5; D unclear. CDR1 and CDR2 from the germline V gene are MDHEN and SYDVKM. The CDR3 runs 13 residues. Between the trimmed V and J ends, which lost 5 bases and 6 bases, there was a span of 11 bases. The CDR3 is CASSPVGVQPQHF. The CDR3 DNA is TGTGCCAGCAGTCCAGTTGGGGTTCAGCCCCAGCATTTT.

This chain connects TRBV25-1 to TRBJ1-2; TRBD1 is a possible D gene (5 bases). V dropped 4 bases and J dropped 7 bases, with 13 bases sitting between them. Germline CDR1 reads MGHDK; CDR2 reads SYGVNS. The CDR3 length is 13 residues. The CDR3 sequence: CASSGRGFGGYTF. Written as DNA, the CDR3 is TGTGCCAGCAGTGGTAGGGGCTTCGGTGGCTACACCTTC.

The chain carries TRBV15 and TRBJ2-7, with a possible D match to TRBD1 (5 bases). The CDR3 covers 12 residues. The V end lost 3 bases, the J end lost 6 bases, and 9 bases lay between the germline ends. Germline assignment: CDR1 LNHNV and CDR2 YYDKDF (reference sequence). The CDR3 nucleotides read TGTGCCACCAGCAGGGACATAGGCGAGCAGTACTTC. Its translation is CATSRDIGEQYF.

V is TRBV5-1 and J is TRBJ2-2; D remains unclear. This CDR3 spans 16 amino acids. CDR1 is SGHRS and CDR2 is YFSETQ in the germline V gene. V was clipped by 4 bases and J by 0 bases, with 13 bases between them. The chain's CDR3 is CASSQLARANTGELFF. Written as DNA, the CDR3 is TGCGCCAGCAGCCAATTAGCCCGCGCGAACACCGGGGAGCTGTTTTTT.

The chain employs TRBV28 and TRBJ1-2, with TRBD1 matching 10 bases. Germline values: CDR1 MDHEN, CDR2 SYDVKM. Losses at the gene ends were 6 bases for V and 8 bases for J; bases not matched to a gene: 9. The CDR3 loop spans 14 amino acids. The CDR3 DNA follows: TGTGCCAGCAGACCCGGACAGGGGGGCTTCGGCTACACCTTC. Translated: CASRPGQGGFGYTF.

The rearrangement links TRBV4-1 to TRBJ2-3, with 7 bases fitting TRBD1. J gave up 2 bases and V 2 bases, and 10 bases lay outside the gene matches. The CDR3 covers 17 residues. The germline CDR1 and CDR2 sequences are MGHRA and YSYEKL. The CDR3 region is CASSQQPARGNTDTQYF. CDR3 DNA sequence: TGCGCCAGCAGCCAACAACCCGCCAGGGGGAACACAGATACGCAGTATTTT.

The chain recombines TRBV6-5 with TRBJ2-7; weak D call: TRBD2 (5 bases). Germline V gene data show CDR1 as MNHEY and CDR2 as SVGAGI. CDR3 length: 14 residues. V lost 6 bases to trimming and J lost 3 bases, with 15 bases between them. The CDR3 coding sequence is TGTGCCAGCAGCCCACTAGACACCCGCTACGAGCAGTACTTC. Translated, it gives CASSPLDTRYEQYF.

The V call is TRBV19, the J call TRBJ2-1, with a tentative D call TRBD2 (7 bases). The germline V gene encodes CDR1 LNHDA and CDR2 SQIVND (reference sequence). The V and J ends lost 4 bases and 9 bases respectively, with 16 bases between them. This CDR3 region has 14 residues. This chain's CDR3 is CASSKGHPGGEQFF. For the CDR3, the DNA is TGTGCCAGTAGTAAGGGACATCCGGGGGGTGAGCAGTTCTTC.

V gene TRBV4-1 combines with J gene TRBJ2-7; 8 bases align to TRBD1. CDR3 length: 14 amino acids. The germline V gene has CDR1 MGHRA and CDR2 YSYEKL. The V segment lost 2 bases and the J segment 5 bases; nucleotides outside the gene matches: 5. This CDR3 reads CASSQTGGLDEQYF. CDR3 DNA: TGCGCCAGCAGCCAAACAGGGGGTCTCGACGAGCAGTACTTC.

The gene calls are TRBV7-2 and TRBJ2-3; TRBD2 aligns across 8 bases. CDR1 is SGHTA, CDR2 FQGNSA, per germline. The CDR3 length is 15 residues. V shed 5 bases, J shed 7 bases, and the junction held 11 bases outside the gene matches. CDR3 coding DNA: TGTGCCAGCAGCCTCCAAGCGGGAGTCGGGTATACGCAGTATTTT. Amino acids: CASSLQAGVGYTQYF.

V usage is TRBV11-2 and J usage is TRBJ2-2; D may correspond to TRBD1 or TRBD2 (5 bases each). Germline assignment: CDR1 SGHAT and CDR2 FQNNGV. Trimming removed 6 bases from V and 16 bases from J, with 21 bases in between. CDR3 length equals 13 residues. CDR3 in DNA: TGTGCCAGCAGATATAAGTGGGACCTACCGAAGTTTTTT. This codes for CASRYKWDLPKFF.

The CDR3 sequence: CASSLVGLQETQYF. For the CDR3, the DNA is TGTGCCAGCAGCTTGGTGGGGCTCCAAGAGACCCAGTACTTC. The chain uses TRBV11-2 and TRBJ2-5, with D maybe TRBD1 (5 bases). Germline loops: CDR1 SGHAT, CDR2 FQNNGV. The V and J ends lost 3 bases and 1 base respectively, with 9 bases between them. The CDR3 spans 14 residues.

V is TRBV28 and J is TRBJ2-5; 8 bases are a match to TRBD1. J gave up 5 bases and V 6 bases, and 8 bases lay outside the gene matches. The CDR3 spans 14 residues. The germline CDR1 and CDR2 sequences are MDHEN and SYDVKM. DNA of the CDR3: TGTGCCAGCAGCCTCCAGGGGGACAGGGAGACCCAGTACTTC. Encoded protein: CASSLQGDRETQYF.

The V and J genes are TRBV18 and TRBJ2-7; 8 bases map to TRBD2. J lost 7 bases, V lost 3 bases, and 11 bases had no gene match. Germline loops: CDR1 KGHSH, CDR2 LQKENI. The CDR3 has 15 amino acids. The CDR3 reads CASSPAGGSLGEQYF. The CDR3 nucleotides read TGTGCCAGCTCACCCGCGGGGGGTTCCCTTGGGGAGCAGTACTTC.

The chain is built from TRBV5-1 and TRBJ2-7; perhaps TRBD2 as D (6 bases). Germline loops: CDR1 SGHRS, CDR2 YFSETQ. The CDR3 covers 14 residues. Trimming took off 4 bases at V and 4 bases at J, with 15 bases between the two ends. The CDR3 region has the DNA TGCGCCAGCAGCCCTGAGGGTAGCGGATACGAGCAGTACTTC. Translation: CASSPEGSGYEQYF.

The J gene is TRBJ2-1, the V gene TRBV19, with 9 bases matching TRBD2. The CDR3 runs to 16 residues. Germline V gene sequence: CDR1 LNHDA, CDR2 SQIVND (reference sequence). Trimming removed 9 bases from V and 1 base from J; junction bases left unmatched: 10. CDR3 loop: CASEDLSGRSYNEQFF. The CDR3 DNA is TGTGCCAGCGAGGACCTAAGCGGGAGGTCCTACAATGAGCAGTTCTTC. Filled out from reference TRBV19 and TRBJ2-1, the complete variable domain reads DGGITQSPKYLFRKEGQNVTLSCEQNLNHDAMYWYRQDPGQGLRLIYYSQIVNDFQKGDIAEGYSVSREKKESFPLTVTSAQKNPTAFYLCASEDLSGRSYNEQFFGPGTRLTVL.

This clone was recorded only once. This chain joins TRBV7-9 and TRBJ2-5; TRBD1 aligns across 10 bases. V dropped 5 bases and J dropped 6; count of bases not matched to a gene: 6. CDR3 length: 14 residues. In germline, CDR1 is SEHNR, CDR2 FQNEAQ (reference sequence). The CDR3 DNA follows: TGTGCCAGCAGCCGACAGGGGGCGTCGAAGACCCAGTACTTC. It yields the protein CASSRQGASKTQYF.

The J gene is TRBJ2-3, the V gene TRBV5-8; D assignment may be TRBD1 or TRBD2 (6 bases each). Germline V gene data show CDR1 as SGHTS and CDR2 as YDEGEE. This CDR3 has 15 residues. Trimming shortened V by 6 bases and J by 4 bases, and 18 bases separated the two germline ends. In DNA, the CDR3 is TGTGCCAGCACCATAGAGGCAGGGGAGGCAGATACGCAGTATTTT. It specifies CASTIEAGEADTQYF.

This clone was counted once. The chain links TRBV5-1 to TRBJ2-5; the D gene is possibly TRBD1 (6 bases). The CDR3 spans 15 residues. Per the germline V gene, CDR1 is SGHRS and CDR2 is YFSETQ. The V gene lost 2 bases and the J gene lost 5 bases, with 16 bases spanning the gap. CDR3 protein: CASSLRDGTMETQYF. CDR3 nucleotides: TGCGCCAGCAGCTTACGGGACGGGACAATGGAGACCCAGTACTTC.

The chain is built from TRBV27 and TRBJ1-5, with D perhaps TRBD1 (5 bases). Germline V gene sequence: CDR1 MNHEY, CDR2 SMNVEV (reference sequence). V was cut by 8 bases and J by 2 bases, with 16 bases left in between. The CDR3 consists of 15 residues. CDR3 sequence: CASPRGPTCNQPQHF. In nucleotides, the CDR3 is TGTGCCAGCCCAAGGGGACCTACTTGCAATCAGCCCCAGCATTTT.

The chain couples TRBV7-9 to TRBJ2-3; 9 bases are shared with TRBD2. V shed 1 base and J 0 bases; nucleotides not matched to a gene: 2. Germline V gene lookup returns CDR1 SEHNR and CDR2 FQNEAQ (reference sequence). CDR3 length: 16 amino acids. The CDR3 sequence is CASSLVLAGSTDTQYF. The CDR3 DNA reads TGTGCCAGCAGCTTAGTTCTAGCGGGGAGCACAGATACGCAGTATTTT.

The V gene is TRBV10-1, the J gene TRBJ2-7; TRBD2 agrees at 12 bases. The CDR3 length is 18 residues. J lost 0 bases, V lost 3 bases, and 9 bases had no gene match. The V gene's germline CDR1 is WNHNN and CDR2 SYGVQD (reference sequence). The CDR3 reads CASSEGLAGGHTSYEQYF. CDR3 nucleotide sequence: TGCGCCAGCAGTGAAGGGCTAGCGGGAGGGCATACCTCCTACGAGCAGTACTTC.